The rows below give T cell receptor beta chains drawn from one sample of a study of T cell clones after liver transplantation. TCRdb's copy holds only in-frame clones and misses some; the assay was immunoSEQ multiplex PCR. The sample shows some 120,000 clones, 90% of them seen only once. Specimen: CD4+ T cells from blood, collected 12 months after liver transplant. The receptors stem from a human patient who received a liver transplant. A share of the T cells may be of graft donor origin. The CDR3 runs from the conserved cysteine through the conserved F or W. D genes are given only for firm matches. Where a row states a size, it is once, few, many or the class of an expanded clone; other rows omit it.

v_call: TRBV7-2
d_call: TRBD2
j_call: TRBJ2-1
clone_size: NA
cdr3_nt: TGTGCCAGCGCCGCCACTCGACTAGCGGGAAATGAGCAGTTCTTC
cdr3_aa: CASAATRLAGNEQFF

v_call: TRBV5-1
d_call: TRBD2
j_call: TRBJ2-2
clone_size: NA
cdr3_nt: TGCGCCAGCAGCTTGCCCCTAGCGGAAACCACGAACACCGGGGAGCTGTTTTTT
cdr3_aa: CASSLPLAETTNTGELFF

v_call: TRBV5-1
d_call: NA
j_call: TRBJ2-3
clone_size: NA
cdr3_nt: TGCGCCAGCAGACCCGAGCCTAAATTAGATACGCAGTATTTT
cdr3_aa: CASRPEPKLDTQYF

v_call: TRBV6-1
d_call: TRBD1
j_call: TRBJ2-7
clone_size: NA
cdr3_nt: TGTGCCAGCAGCACAACCCTCCAGGGGGCATACGAGCAGTACTTC
cdr3_aa: CASSTTLQGAYEQYF

v_call: TRBV11-3
d_call: TRBD2
j_call: TRBJ2-3
clone_size: NA
cdr3_nt: TGTGCCAGCAGCTTAGGCGGGGGGCGATGGCTAGCGGATAACACAGATACGCAGTATTTT
cdr3_aa: CASSLGGGRWLADNTDTQYF

v_call: TRBV28
d_call: NA
j_call: TRBJ2-1
clone_size: NA
cdr3_nt: TGTGCCAGCAACGATGGGGGTCGGGGGCCAAACGGCAATGAGCAGTTCTTC
cdr3_aa: CASNDGGRGPNGNEQFF

v_call: TRBV5-6
d_call: NA
j_call: TRBJ2-7
clone_size: once
cdr3_nt: TGTGCCAGCAGCTTGGCGGGGGTTCTCAACGAGCAGTACTTC
cdr3_aa: CASSLAGVLNEQYF

v_call: TRBV11-3
d_call: NA
j_call: TRBJ1-1
clone_size: NA
cdr3_nt: TGTGCCAGCAGCTTACCCAGGGTGGGACGCATGAACACTGAAGCTTTCTTT
cdr3_aa: CASSLPRVGRMNTEAFF

v_call: TRBV19
d_call: TRBD1
j_call: TRBJ1-1
clone_size: NA
cdr3_nt: TGTGCCTGCCGGGACAGGGGAACTGAAGCTTTCTTT
cdr3_aa: CACRDRGTEAFF

v_call: TRBV6-6
d_call: TRBD2
j_call: TRBJ2-1
clone_size: NA
cdr3_nt: TGTGCCAGCACTTTAGCGGGAGGAGGGTACAATGAGCAGTTCTTC
cdr3_aa: CASTLAGGGYNEQFF

v_call: TRBV11-2
d_call: NA
j_call: TRBJ2-3
clone_size: NA
cdr3_nt: TGTGCCAGTGGGGGGAGTTTTGTTACAGATACGCAGTATTTT
cdr3_aa: CASGGSFVTDTQYF

v_call: TRBV7-9
d_call: NA
j_call: TRBJ2-2
clone_size: NA
cdr3_nt: TGTGCCAGCGGGCTAGCTCGGGGCGGGGAGCTGTTTTTT
cdr3_aa: CASGLARGGELFF

v_call: TRBV7-9
d_call: NA
j_call: TRBJ2-3
clone_size: once
cdr3_nt: TGTGCCAGCAGCCTAGGGGGAACAGATACGCAGTATTTT
cdr3_aa: CASSLGGTDTQYF

v_call: TRBV2
d_call: NA
j_call: TRBJ2-3
clone_size: NA
cdr3_nt: TGTGCCAGCACGGTGGGGGGGCGAAACACAGATACGCAGTATTTT
cdr3_aa: CASTVGGRNTDTQYF

v_call: TRBV7-2
d_call: NA
j_call: TRBJ1-1
clone_size: NA
cdr3_nt: TGTGCCAGCAGCTTATGGGCTCGCGGGAACACTGAAGCTTTCTTT
cdr3_aa: CASSLWARGNTEAFF

v_call: TRBV18
d_call: NA
j_call: TRBJ1-1
clone_size: NA
cdr3_nt: TGTGCCAGCTCACCGGAGGGGGGTCGGAACACTGAAGCTTTCTTT
cdr3_aa: CASSPEGGRNTEAFF

v_call: TRBV29-1
d_call: NA
j_call: TRBJ1-1
clone_size: medium-sized
cdr3_nt: TGCAGCGCCCAAGGACGGTTGAACACTGAAGCTTTCTTT
cdr3_aa: CSAQGRLNTEAFF

v_call: TRBV7-4
d_call: NA
j_call: TRBJ1-5
clone_size: NA
cdr3_nt: TGTGCCAGCAGCCCGCGCATGGATGGGGAGAGCAATCAGCCCCAGCATTTT
cdr3_aa: CASSPRMDGESNQPQHF

v_call: TRBV28
d_call: NA
j_call: TRBJ1-1
clone_size: NA
cdr3_nt: TGTGCCAGCAGTGAGGCAGGGGTCACGGGTAGCACTGAAGCTTTCTTT
cdr3_aa: CASSEAGVTGSTEAFF

v_call: TRBV5-1
d_call: TRBD1
j_call: TRBJ2-7
clone_size: NA
cdr3_nt: TGCGCCAGCAGCTTTGGTGGGACAGGGAACTACGAGCAGTACTTC
cdr3_aa: CASSFGGTGNYEQYF

v_call: TRBV11-2
d_call: NA
j_call: TRBJ2-3
clone_size: NA
cdr3_nt: TGTGCCAGCAGCTTATTCCGCACAGATACGCAGTATTTT
cdr3_aa: CASSLFRTDTQYF

v_call: TRBV5-1
d_call: NA
j_call: TRBJ1-1
clone_size: once
cdr3_nt: TGCGCCAGCAGCGATCTAAGGAGGGGCACTGAAGCTTTCTTT
cdr3_aa: CASSDLRRGTEAFF

v_call: TRBV7-2
d_call: NA
j_call: TRBJ2-1
clone_size: NA
cdr3_nt: TGTGCCAGCAGCTTAGGGGTAGGGCCATACAATGAGCAGTTCTTC
cdr3_aa: CASSLGVGPYNEQFF

v_call: TRBV10-3
d_call: TRBD1
j_call: TRBJ2-7
clone_size: NA
cdr3_nt: TGTGCCATCAGGGAGAACAGGGGGAATTCCTACGAGCAGTACTTC
cdr3_aa: CAIRENRGNSYEQYF

v_call: TRBV5-1
d_call: TRBD2
j_call: TRBJ2-7
clone_size: NA
cdr3_nt: TGCGCCAGCAGCTTACTAGCGGGAGGGTCTTCCTACGAGCAGTACTTC
cdr3_aa: CASSLLAGGSSYEQYF

v_call: TRBV5-1
d_call: NA
j_call: TRBJ2-1
clone_size: NA
cdr3_nt: TGCGCCAGCAGCCCCCGCCAGGGGCAGTACAATGAGCAGTTCTTC
cdr3_aa: CASSPRQGQYNEQFF

v_call: TRBV5-1
d_call: NA
j_call: TRBJ1-4
clone_size: NA
cdr3_nt: TGCGCCAGCAGCCTCACAGGGACCTTTAATGAAAAACTGTTTTTT
cdr3_aa: CASSLTGTFNEKLFF

v_call: TRBV27
d_call: TRBD1
j_call: TRBJ1-2
clone_size: NA
cdr3_nt: TGTGCCAGCAGTTTATCGTCGGGACAGGGACTGTATGGCTACACCTTC
cdr3_aa: CASSLSSGQGLYGYTF

v_call: TRBV27
d_call: TRBD2
j_call: TRBJ2-1
clone_size: NA
cdr3_nt: TGTGCCAGCAGTCCATTAGCGGGAGGCAACAATGAGCAGTTCTTC
cdr3_aa: CASSPLAGGNNEQFF

v_call: TRBV2
d_call: TRBD2
j_call: TRBJ2-1
clone_size: NA
cdr3_nt: TGTGCCAGCGATCCTCGGACTAGCGGACCCCGGGAGCGGTTCTTC
cdr3_aa: CASDPRTSGPRERFF

v_call: TRBV6-6
d_call: NA
j_call: TRBJ1-3
clone_size: NA
cdr3_nt: TGTGCCAGCAGTTACTCGGTACAGGGAAACACCATATATTTT
cdr3_aa: CASSYSVQGNTIYF

v_call: TRBV6-6
d_call: NA
j_call: TRBJ1-6
clone_size: NA
cdr3_nt: TGTGCCAGCACCCCCGTCCAGGGGAATTCACCCCTCCACTTT
cdr3_aa: CASTPVQGNSPLHF

v_call: TRBV19
d_call: NA
j_call: TRBJ1-1
clone_size: once
cdr3_nt: TGTGCCAGTAGTATAGAGCGGGATTGGAGGAACACTGAAGCTTTCTTT
cdr3_aa: CASSIERDWRNTEAFF